The 5 T cell receptor beta chains in this list originate from one sample, sequenced in a study of cytomegalovirus exposure and HLA in healthy donors. PCR involved 60 Vbeta and 13 Jbeta primers. Produced via immunoSEQ multiplex PCR; TCRdb's table is partial and in-frame only. The table includes approximately 160,000 clones, about 80% detected once. The specimen was PBMCs. Receptor source: a woman under 40 in good health and CMV-seropositive.

V usage is TRBV11-3 and J usage is TRBJ2-7; 16 bases are shared with TRBD2. The CDR3 has 18 residues. Germline V gives CDR1 SGHNT, CDR2 YENEEA. Unmatched junction bases numbered 14, after V lost 5 bases and J lost 7 bases. CDR3 region: CASSLRGGTSGRAGEQYF. CDR3 in DNA: TGTGCCAGCAGCCTAAGGGGGGGGACTAGCGGGAGGGCCGGTGAGCAGTACTTC.

The V and J genes are TRBV4-3 and TRBJ1-2; possible D gene TRBD1, 5 bases. Germline lookup yields CDR1 LGHNA and CDR2 YSLEER. There are 13 residues in the CDR3. V lost 2 bases, J lost 8 bases, and 12 bases lay in between. The CDR3 loop is CASSQSQGRGYTF. In DNA, the CDR3 is TGCGCCAGCAGCCAAAGCCAGGGCCGGGGCTACACCTTC.

This clone has a handful of counts. The rearrangement joins TRBV5-4 to TRBJ2-7; no clear D gene. This CDR3 is 13 amino acids long. Trimming took off 0 bases at V and 1 base at J, with 5 bases between the two ends. Germline assignment: CDR1 SGHNT and CDR2 YYREEE (reference sequence). CDR3 sequence: CASSLAGSYEQYF. CDR3 nucleotides: TGTGCCAGCAGCTTGGCCGGGTCCTACGAGCAGTACTTC.

The V call is TRBV28, the J call TRBJ1-1; no firm D call. V was clipped by 2 bases and J by 0 bases, with 7 bases between them. The V gene's germline CDR1 is MDHEN and CDR2 SYDVKM. The CDR3 extends over 14 amino acids. The CDR3 DNA follows: TGTGCCAGCAGTTTAGTCAGAATGAACACTGAAGCTTTCTTT. It codes for CASSLVRMNTEAFF.

The chain uses TRBV6-5 and TRBJ1-1; 9 bases are a match to TRBD1. Germline V gene lookup returns CDR1 MNHEY and CDR2 SVGAGI. The V gene end was trimmed by 9 bases and the J gene end by 1 base; junction bases not matched to a gene: 6. The CDR3 totals 14 residues. The DNA of the CDR3 is TGTGCCAGTCGTCCGGACAGGGGGAACACTGAAGCTTTCTTT. Its translation is CASRPDRGNTEAFF.